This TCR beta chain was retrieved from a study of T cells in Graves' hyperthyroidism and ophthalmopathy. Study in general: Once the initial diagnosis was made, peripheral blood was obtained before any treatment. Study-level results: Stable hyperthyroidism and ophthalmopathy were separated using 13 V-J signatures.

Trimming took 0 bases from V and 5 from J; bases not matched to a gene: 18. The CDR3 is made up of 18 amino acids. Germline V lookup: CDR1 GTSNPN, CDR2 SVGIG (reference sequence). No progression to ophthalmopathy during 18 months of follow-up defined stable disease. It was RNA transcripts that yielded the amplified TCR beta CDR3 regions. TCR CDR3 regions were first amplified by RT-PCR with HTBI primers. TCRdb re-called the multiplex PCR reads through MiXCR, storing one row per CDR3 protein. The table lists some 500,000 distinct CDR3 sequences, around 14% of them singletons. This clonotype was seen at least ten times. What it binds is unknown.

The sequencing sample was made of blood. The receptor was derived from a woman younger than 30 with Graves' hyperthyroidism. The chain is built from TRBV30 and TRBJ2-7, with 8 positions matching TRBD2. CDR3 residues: CAWSVLPLLSGSSHEQYF. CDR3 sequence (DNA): TGTGCCTGGAGTGTACTACCCCTTCTCAGCGGGAGTTCCCACGAGCAGTACTTC.